This T cell receptor beta chain stems from a study of T cells in Graves' hyperthyroidism and ophthalmopathy. Amplification of TCR beta CDR3 regions used RNA as the template. TCR CDR3 regions were first amplified by RT-PCR with HTBI primers. One entry per CDR3 protein results from TCRdb running MiXCR on the multiplex PCR reads. The data contain under 600,000 distinct CDR3 sequences, 16% of them singletons. J was trimmed by 7 bases and V by 6 bases; bases with no gene match: 6. The CDR3 loop spans 12 amino acids. Germline V gives CDR1 SGHRS, CDR2 YFSETQ. The specimen was blood. This TCR came from a woman aged 40 to 50 with Graves' ophthalmopathy. The rearrangement joins TRBV5-1 to TRBJ1-2; 7 bases line up with TRBD1. CDR3 sequence: CASTLGTAGYTF. CDR3 in DNA: TGCGCCAGCACCCTCGGGACAGCTGGCTACACCTTC.